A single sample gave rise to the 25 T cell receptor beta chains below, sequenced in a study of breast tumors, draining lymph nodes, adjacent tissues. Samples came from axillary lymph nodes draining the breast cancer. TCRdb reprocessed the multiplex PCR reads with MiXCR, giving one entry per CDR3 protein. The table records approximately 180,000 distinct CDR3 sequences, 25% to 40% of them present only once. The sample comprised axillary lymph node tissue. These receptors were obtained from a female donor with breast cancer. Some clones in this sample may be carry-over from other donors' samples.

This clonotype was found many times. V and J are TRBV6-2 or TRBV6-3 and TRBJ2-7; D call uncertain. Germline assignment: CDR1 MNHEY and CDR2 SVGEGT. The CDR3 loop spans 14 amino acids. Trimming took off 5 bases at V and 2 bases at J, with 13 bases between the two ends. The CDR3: CASSSTLRTYEQYF. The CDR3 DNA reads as TGTGCCAGCAGTAGCACCCTACGGACCTACGAGCAGTACTTC.

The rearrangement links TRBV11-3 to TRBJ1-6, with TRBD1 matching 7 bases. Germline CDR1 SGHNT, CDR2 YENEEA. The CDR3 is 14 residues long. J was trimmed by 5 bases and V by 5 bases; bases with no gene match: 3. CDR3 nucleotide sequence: TGTGCCAGCAGCATGGGACAGCATAATTCACCCCTCCACTTT. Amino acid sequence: CASSMGQHNSPLHF.

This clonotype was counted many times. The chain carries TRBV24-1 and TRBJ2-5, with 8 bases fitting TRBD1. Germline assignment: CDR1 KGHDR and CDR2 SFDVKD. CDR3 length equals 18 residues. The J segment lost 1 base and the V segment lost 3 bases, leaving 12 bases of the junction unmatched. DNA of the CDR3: TGTGCCACCAGTGATCCCTACTTTGACAGGGGTGCCCAAGAGACCCAGTACTTC. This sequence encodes CATSDPYFDRGAQETQYF.

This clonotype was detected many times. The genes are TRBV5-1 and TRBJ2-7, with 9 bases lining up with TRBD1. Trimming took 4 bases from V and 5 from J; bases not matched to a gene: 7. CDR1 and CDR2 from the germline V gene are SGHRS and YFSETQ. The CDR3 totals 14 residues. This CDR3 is CASSTGTGSDEQYF. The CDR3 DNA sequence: TGCGCCAGCAGCACCGGGACAGGGAGCGACGAGCAGTACTTC.

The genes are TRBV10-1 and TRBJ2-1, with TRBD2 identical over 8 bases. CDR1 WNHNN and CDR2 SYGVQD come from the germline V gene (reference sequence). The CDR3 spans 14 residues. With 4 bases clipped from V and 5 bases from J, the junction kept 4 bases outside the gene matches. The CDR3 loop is CASSASGGHNEQFF. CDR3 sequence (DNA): TGCGCCAGCAGTGCCAGCGGGGGCCACAATGAGCAGTTCTTC.

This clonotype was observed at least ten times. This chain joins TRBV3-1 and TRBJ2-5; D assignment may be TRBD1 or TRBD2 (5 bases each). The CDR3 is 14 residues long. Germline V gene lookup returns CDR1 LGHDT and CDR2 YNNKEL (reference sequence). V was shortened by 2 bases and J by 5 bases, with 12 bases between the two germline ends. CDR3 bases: TGTGCCAGCAGCCAATGGGACCCCGGGGAGACCCAGTACTTC. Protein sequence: CASSQWDPGETQYF.

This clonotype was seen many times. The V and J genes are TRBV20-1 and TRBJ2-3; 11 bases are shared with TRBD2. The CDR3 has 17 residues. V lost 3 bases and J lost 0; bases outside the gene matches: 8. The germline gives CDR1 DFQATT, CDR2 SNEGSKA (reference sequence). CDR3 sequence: CSASAGLAVFSTDTQYF. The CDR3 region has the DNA TGCAGTGCTAGCGCGGGACTAGCGGTTTTTAGCACAGATACGCAGTATTTT.

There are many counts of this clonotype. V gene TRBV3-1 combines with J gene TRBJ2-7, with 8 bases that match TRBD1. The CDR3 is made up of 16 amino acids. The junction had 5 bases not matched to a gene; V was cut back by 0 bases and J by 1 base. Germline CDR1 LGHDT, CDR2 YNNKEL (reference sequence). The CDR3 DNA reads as TGTGCCAGCAGCCAAGAGGGCAGGGACAGGTCCTACGAGCAGTACTTC. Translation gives CASSQEGRDRSYEQYF.

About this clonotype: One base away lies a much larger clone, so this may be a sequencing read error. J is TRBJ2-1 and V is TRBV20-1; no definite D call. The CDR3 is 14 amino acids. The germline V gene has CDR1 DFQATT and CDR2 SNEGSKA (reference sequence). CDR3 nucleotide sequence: TGCAGTGCCAGTTTCGCTGGGCTTATCAATGTGCAGTTCTTC. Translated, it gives CSASFAGLINVQFF.

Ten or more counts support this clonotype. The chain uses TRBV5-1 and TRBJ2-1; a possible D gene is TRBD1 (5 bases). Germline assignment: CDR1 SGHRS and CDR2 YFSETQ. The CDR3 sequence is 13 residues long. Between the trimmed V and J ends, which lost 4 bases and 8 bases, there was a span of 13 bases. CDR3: CASSEAGPHEQFF. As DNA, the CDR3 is TGCGCCAGCAGCGAGGCAGGGCCCCATGAGCAGTTCTTC. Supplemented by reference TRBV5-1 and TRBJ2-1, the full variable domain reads KAGVTQTPRYLIKTRGQQVTLSCSPISGHRSVSWYQQTPGQGLQFLFEYFSETQRNKGNFPGRFSGRQFSNSRSEMNVSTLELGDSALYLCASSEAGPHEQFFGPGTRLTVL.

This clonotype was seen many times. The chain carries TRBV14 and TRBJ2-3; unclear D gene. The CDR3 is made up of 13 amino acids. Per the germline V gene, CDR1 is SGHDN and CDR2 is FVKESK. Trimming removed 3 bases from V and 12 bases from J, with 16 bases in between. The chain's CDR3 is CASSHSFSGTQYF. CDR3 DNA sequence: TGTGCCAGCAGCCATTCCTTCTCTGGAACTCAGTATTTT. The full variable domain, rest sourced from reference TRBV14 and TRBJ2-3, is EAGVTQFPSHSVIEKGQTVTLRCDPISGHDNLYWYRRVMGKEIKFLLHFVKESKQDESGMPNNRFLAERTGGTYSTLKVQPAELEDSGVYFCASSHSFSGTQYFGPGTRLTVL.

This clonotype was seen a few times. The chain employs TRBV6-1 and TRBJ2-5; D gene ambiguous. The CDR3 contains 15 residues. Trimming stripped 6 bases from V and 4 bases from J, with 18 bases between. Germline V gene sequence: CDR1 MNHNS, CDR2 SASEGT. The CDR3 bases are TGTGCCAGCAGAAATATTGATCTCGGTGGAGAGACCCAGTACTTC. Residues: CASRNIDLGGETQYF.

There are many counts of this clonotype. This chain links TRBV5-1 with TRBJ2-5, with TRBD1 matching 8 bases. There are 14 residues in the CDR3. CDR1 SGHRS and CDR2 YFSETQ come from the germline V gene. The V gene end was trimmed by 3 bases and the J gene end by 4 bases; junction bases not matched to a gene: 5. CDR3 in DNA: TGCGCCAGCAGCTCCCCCAGGGGGCGAGAGACCCAGTACTTC. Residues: CASSSPRGRETQYF.

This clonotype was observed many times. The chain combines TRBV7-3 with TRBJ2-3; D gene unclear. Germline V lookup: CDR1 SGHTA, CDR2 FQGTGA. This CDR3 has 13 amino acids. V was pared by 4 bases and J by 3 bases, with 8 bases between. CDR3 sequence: CASSWLGTDTQYF. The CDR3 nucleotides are TGTGCCAGCAGCTGGCTGGGGACAGATACGCAGTATTTT.

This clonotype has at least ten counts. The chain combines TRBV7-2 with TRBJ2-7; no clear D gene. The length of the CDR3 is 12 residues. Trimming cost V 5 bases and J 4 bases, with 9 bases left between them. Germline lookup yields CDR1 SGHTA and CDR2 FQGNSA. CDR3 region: CASSLHGYEQYF. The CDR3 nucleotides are TGTGCCAGCAGCCTCCACGGGTACGAGCAGTACTTC.

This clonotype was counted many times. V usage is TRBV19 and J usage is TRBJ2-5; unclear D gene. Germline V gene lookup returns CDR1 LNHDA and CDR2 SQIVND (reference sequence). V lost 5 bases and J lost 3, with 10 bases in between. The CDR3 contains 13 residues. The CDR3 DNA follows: TGTGCCAGTAGTGGACGGACGGAAGAGACCCAGTACTTC. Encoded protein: CASSGRTEETQYF.

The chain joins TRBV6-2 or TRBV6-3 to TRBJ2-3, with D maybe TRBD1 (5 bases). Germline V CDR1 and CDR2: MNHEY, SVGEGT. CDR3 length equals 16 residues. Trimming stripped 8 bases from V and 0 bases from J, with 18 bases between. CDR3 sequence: CASRLRTRLSTDTQYF. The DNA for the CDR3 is TGTGCCAGCCGTCTAAGGACAAGACTTAGCACAGATACGCAGTATTTT.

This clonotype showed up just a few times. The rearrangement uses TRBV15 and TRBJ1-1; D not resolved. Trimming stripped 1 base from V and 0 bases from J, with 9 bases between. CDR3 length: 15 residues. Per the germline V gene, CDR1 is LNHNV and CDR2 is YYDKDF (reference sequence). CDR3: CATSRGFAVNTEAFF. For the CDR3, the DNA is TGTGCCACCAGCAGAGGGTTCGCGGTGAACACTGAAGCTTTCTTT.

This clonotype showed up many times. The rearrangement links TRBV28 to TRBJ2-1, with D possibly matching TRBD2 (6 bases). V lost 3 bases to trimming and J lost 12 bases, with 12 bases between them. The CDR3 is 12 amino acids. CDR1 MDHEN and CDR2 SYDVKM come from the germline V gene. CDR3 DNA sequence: TGTGCCAGCAGTTTGAGAGAGGAGGGGCAGTTCTTC. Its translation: CASSLREEGQFF.

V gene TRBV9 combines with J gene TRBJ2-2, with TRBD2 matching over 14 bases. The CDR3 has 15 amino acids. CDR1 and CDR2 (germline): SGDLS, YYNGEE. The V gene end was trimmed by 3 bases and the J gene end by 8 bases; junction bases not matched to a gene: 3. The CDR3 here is CASSGTSGGRGELFF. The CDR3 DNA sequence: TGTGCCAGCAGCGGGACTAGCGGGGGGCGTGGGGAGCTGTTTTTT. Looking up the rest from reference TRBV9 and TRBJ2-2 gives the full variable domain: DSGVTQTPKHLITATGQRVTLRCSPRSGDLSVYWYQQSLDQGLQFLIQYYNGEERAKGNILERFSAQQFPDLHSELNLSSLELGDSALYFCASSGTSGGRGELFFGEGSRLTVL.

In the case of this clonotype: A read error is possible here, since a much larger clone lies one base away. The CDR3 nucleotides are TGTGCCAGCCGTTGGCGGACAGGGAACCTCTACGAGCAGTACTTC. This translates into CASRWRTGNLYEQYF. V and J are TRBV27 and TRBJ2-7, with TRBD1 identical over 8 bases. With V trimmed by 8 bases and J by 3 bases, 12 bases remained unmatched. The CDR3 contains 15 residues. Germline CDR1 reads MNHEY; CDR2 reads SMNVEV (reference sequence).

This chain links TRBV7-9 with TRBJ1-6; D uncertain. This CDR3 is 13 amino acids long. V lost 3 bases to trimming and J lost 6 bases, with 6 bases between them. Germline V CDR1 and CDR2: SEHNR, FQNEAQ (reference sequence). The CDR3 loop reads CASSFQTNSPLHF. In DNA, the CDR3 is TGTGCCAGCAGCTTCCAAACTAATTCACCCCTCCACTTT. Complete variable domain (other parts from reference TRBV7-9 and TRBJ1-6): DTGVSQNPRHKITKRGQNVTFRCDPISEHNRLYWYRQTLGQGPEFLTYFQNEAQLEKSRLLSDRFSAERPKGSFSTLEIQRTEQGDSAMYLCASSFQTNSPLHFGNGTRLTVT.

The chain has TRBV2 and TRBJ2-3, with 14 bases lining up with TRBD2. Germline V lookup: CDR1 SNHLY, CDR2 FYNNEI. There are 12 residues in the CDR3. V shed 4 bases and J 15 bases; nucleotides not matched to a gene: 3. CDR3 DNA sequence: TGTGCCAGCAGTGGGGGACTAGCGGGAGAATATTTT. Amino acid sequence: CASSGGLAGEYF.

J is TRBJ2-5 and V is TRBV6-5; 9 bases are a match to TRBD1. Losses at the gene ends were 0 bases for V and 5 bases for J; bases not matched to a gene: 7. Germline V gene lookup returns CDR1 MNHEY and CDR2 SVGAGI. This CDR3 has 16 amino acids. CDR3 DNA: TGTGCCAGCAGTTACTCGACAGGGACAGGGTTTGAGACCCAGTACTTC. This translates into CASSYSTGTGFETQYF.

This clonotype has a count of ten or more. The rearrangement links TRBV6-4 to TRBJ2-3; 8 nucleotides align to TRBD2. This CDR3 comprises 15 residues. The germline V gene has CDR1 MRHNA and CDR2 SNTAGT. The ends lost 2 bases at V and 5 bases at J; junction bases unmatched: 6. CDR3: CASSDRGGPGDTQYF. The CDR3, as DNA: TGTGCCAGCAGTGACCGGGGGGGGCCTGGAGATACGCAGTATTTT.